This is a list of T cell receptor beta chains from one sample in a study of blood T cell repertoires in COVID-19. Generated by immunoSEQ multiplex PCR, the TCRdb table keeps only in-frame clones and is missing some. This sample yields 150,000 or so clones, of which roughly 82% are seen a single time; nearly 15% belongs to the top ten. The specimen was peripheral blood. These receptors came from a human donor with acute or convalescent COVID-19. The donor label of this sample is uncertain. Both conserved end residues are part of each CDR3.

v_call	j_call	cdr3_length	cdr3_aa
TRBV5-8	TRBJ2-7	12	CASSFHSYEQYF
TRBV5-6	TRBJ1-2	12	CASTPGDYGYTF
TRBV6-1	TRBJ2-7	15	CASSEEKDRAYEQYF
TRBV2	TRBJ1-2	12	CASSGNNYGYTF
TRBV7-6	TRBJ2-1	16	CASSLAQASSYNEQFF
TRBV18	TRBJ1-1	12	CASSLQGAEAFF
TRBV7-9	TRBJ1-1	15	CASSEPGQPNTEAFF
TRBV5-8	TRBJ2-5	15	CASSLAAGAGETQYF
TRBV6-5	TRBJ1-2	13	CASRGQGAFGYTF
TRBV7-2	TRBJ2-1	12	CASSFVSNEQFF
TRBV18	TRBJ2-3	14	CASSPGEGPYTQYF
TRBV3-1/TRBV3-2	TRBJ1-1	14	CASSATGGFTEAFF
TRBV10-3	TRBJ1-3	19	CAISEYPPMDRTYGNTIYF
TRBV15	TRBJ1-3	14	CATKGQGAGNTIYF
TRBV7-2	TRBJ2-5	14	CASSFGTDQETQYF
TRBV5-1	TRBJ2-5	15	CASTLGGVLQETQYF
TRBV4-2	TRBJ1-1	16	CASSGRDRGGGTEAFF
TRBV30	TRBJ1-1	12	CACNRGRTEAFF
TRBV3-1/TRBV3-2	TRBJ1-6	13	CASSTGINSPLHF
TRBV5-1	TRBJ1-1	12	CASSLRGTEAFF
TRBV5-5	TRBJ2-1	14	CASRGGVSYNEQFF
TRBV5-1	TRBJ1-1	15	CASSLQTGPNTEAFF
TRBV6-5	TRBJ1-2	12	CASRFGGYGYTF
TRBV18	TRBJ2-5	14	CASSRGTGQETQYF
TRBV6-1	TRBJ1-1	16	CASSEPAARRNTEAFF
TRBV15	TRBJ1-6	15	CATSRGTSGESPLHF
TRBV3-1/TRBV3-2	TRBJ1-2	17	CASSQEGAAGSNYGYTF
TRBV24-1	TRBJ2-2	15	CATSDSSGMGGELFF
TRBV6-5	TRBJ1-4	16	CASSYSMGQGGEKLFF
TRBV5-1	TRBJ1-2	14	CASSSTGGHYGYTF
TRBV10-3	TRBJ1-1	14	CAISPGQGVGEAFF
TRBV5-1	TRBJ2-5	16	CASSLTSGVYQETQYF
TRBV6-1	TRBJ2-7	16	CASSEWDRVLTHEQYF
TRBV3-1/TRBV3-2	TRBJ2-3	13	CASSQRQADTQYF
TRBV19	TRBJ2-3	14	CASSDRGQTDTQYF
TRBV19	TRBJ1-1	13	CASSRYEDTEAFF
TRBV19	TRBJ2-3	16	CASSMFSGHRTDTQYF
TRBV10-3	TRBJ1-2	16	CAISGGVGDMFYGYTF
TRBV10-3	TRBJ1-2	15	CAISESEGLTYGYTF
TRBV29-1	TRBJ2-3	13	CSVEAVGTDTQYF
TRBV6-1	TRBJ2-5	13	CASMGQLQETQYF
TRBV25-1	TRBJ1-2	14	CASRGQGSYYGYTF
TRBV2	TRBJ1-6	14	CASSGQGATSPLHF
TRBV3-1/TRBV3-2	TRBJ1-1	13	CASSQDSMVEAFF
TRBV5-4	TRBJ1-3	16	CASSSYLDSPGNTIYF
TRBV12-3/TRBV12-4	TRBJ1-2	13	CASSFGQNYGYTF
TRBV5-4	TRBJ2-7	16	CASSLGGVQLRHEQYF
TRBV4-2	TRBJ1-1	13	CASSSGQTDSAFF
TRBV2	TRBJ2-1	18	CASSEGASGGATYNEQFF
TRBV6-6	TRBJ1-2	15	CASSYPGQLARGYTF
TRBV3-1/TRBV3-2	TRBJ2-5	14	CASSQQSGRETQYF
TRBV7-2	TRBJ2-7	14	CASSLVADPGEQYF
TRBV7-9	TRBJ1-1	16	CASSPDRQFSQNEAFF
TRBV6-5	TRBJ2-4	13	CASSYSSGSIQYF
TRBV23-1	TRBJ1-2	15	CASSALRDRIYGYTF
TRBV4-1	TRBJ2-3	14	CASSQVARRDTQYF
TRBV12-5	TRBJ1-5	19	CASGLVRTGGAYSNQPQHF
TRBV5-1	TRBJ1-5	15	CASSLGGIGNQPQHF
TRBV3-1/TRBV3-2	TRBJ2-2	16	CASSRHTGGSTGELFF
TRBV3-1/TRBV3-2	TRBJ1-2	16	CASSQERSERNYGYTF